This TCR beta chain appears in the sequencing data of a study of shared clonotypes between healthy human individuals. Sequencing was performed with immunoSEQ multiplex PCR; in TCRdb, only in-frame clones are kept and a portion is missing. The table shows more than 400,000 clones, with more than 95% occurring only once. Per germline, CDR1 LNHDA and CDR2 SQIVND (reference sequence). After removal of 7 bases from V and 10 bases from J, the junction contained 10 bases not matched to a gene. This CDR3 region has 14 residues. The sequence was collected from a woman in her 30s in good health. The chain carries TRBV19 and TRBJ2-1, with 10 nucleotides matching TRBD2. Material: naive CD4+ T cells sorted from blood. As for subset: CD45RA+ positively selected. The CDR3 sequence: CASKGSSGRREQFF. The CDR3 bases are TGTGCCAGTAAGGGGAGTAGCGGGAGGAGAGAGCAGTTCTTC.